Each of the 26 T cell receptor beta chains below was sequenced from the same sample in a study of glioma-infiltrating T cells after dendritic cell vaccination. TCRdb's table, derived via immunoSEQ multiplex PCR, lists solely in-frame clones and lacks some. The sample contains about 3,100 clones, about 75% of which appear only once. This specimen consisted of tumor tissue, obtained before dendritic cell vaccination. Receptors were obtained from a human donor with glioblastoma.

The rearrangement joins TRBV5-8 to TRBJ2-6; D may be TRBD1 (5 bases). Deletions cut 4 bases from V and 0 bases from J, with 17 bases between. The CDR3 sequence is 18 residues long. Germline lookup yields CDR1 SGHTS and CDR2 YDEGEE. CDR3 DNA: TGTGCCAGCAGCCCTACTTTGGACACCTTCTCTGGGGCCAACGTCCTGACTTTC. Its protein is CASSPTLDTFSGANVLTF.

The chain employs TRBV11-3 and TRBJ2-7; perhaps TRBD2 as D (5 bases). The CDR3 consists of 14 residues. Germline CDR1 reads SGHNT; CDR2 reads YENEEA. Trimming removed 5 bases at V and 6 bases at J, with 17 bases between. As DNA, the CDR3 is TGTGCCAGCAGCCCCGGGTCCGTTGGAGGCGAGCAGTACTTC. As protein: CASSPGSVGGEQYF.

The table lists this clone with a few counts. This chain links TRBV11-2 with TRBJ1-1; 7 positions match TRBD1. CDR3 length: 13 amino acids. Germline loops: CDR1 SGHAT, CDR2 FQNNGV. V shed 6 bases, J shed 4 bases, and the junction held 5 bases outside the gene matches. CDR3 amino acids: CASSLGQSTEAFF. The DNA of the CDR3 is TGTGCCAGCAGTCTGGGACAGAGCACTGAAGCTTTCTTT.

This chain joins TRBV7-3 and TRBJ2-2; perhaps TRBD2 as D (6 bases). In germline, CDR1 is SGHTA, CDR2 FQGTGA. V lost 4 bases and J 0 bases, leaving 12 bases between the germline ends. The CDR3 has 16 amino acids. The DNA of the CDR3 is TGTGCCAGCAGCTCCCCGGCGGGGACGAACACCGGGGAGCTGTTTTTT. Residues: CASSSPAGTNTGELFF.

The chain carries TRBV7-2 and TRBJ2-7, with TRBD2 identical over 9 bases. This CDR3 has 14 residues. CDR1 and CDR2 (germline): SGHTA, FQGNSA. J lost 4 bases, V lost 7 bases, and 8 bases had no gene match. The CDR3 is CASTRTSDYYEQYF. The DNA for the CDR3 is TGTGCCAGCACTCGGACTAGCGACTATTACGAGCAGTACTTC.

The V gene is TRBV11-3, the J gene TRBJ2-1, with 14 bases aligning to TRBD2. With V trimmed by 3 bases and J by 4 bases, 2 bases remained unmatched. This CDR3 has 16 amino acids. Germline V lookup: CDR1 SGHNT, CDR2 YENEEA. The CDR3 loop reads CASSFGTSGRYNEQFF. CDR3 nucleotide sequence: TGTGCCAGCAGCTTCGGGACTAGCGGGAGATACAATGAGCAGTTCTTC.

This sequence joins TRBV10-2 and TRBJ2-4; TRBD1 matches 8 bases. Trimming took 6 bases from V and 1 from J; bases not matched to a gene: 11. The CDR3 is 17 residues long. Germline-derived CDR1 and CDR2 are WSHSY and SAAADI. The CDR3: CASRQGESTEAKNIQYF. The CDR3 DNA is TGCGCCAGCAGACAGGGGGAGAGTACGGAGGCCAAAAACATTCAGTACTTC.

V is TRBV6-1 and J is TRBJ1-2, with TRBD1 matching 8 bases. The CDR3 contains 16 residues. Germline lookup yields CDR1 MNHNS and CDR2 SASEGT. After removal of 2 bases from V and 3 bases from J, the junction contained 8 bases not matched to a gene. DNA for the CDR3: TGTGCCAGCAGTGAACTTTGGGCAGGGGGCGACTATGGCTACACCTTC. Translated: CASSELWAGGDYGYTF.

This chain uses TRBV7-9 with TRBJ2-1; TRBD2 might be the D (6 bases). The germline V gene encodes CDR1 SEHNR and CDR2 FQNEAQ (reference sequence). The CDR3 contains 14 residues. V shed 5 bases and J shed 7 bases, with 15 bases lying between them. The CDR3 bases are TGTGCCAGCAGCCCCCGGGACTTCCAGAATGAGCAGTTCTTC. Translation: CASSPRDFQNEQFF.

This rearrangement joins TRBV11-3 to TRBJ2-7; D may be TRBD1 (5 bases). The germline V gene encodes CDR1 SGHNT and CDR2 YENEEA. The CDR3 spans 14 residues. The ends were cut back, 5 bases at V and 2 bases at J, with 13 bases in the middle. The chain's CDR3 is CASSLDIPPYEQYF. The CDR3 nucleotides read TGTGCCAGCAGCCTGGACATTCCCCCCTACGAGCAGTACTTC.

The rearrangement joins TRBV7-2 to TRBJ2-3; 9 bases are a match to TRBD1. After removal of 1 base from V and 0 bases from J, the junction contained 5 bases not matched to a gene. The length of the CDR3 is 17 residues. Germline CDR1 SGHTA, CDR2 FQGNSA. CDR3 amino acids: CASSLGTGALSTDTQYF. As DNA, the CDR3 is TGTGCCAGCAGCTTAGGGACAGGGGCCCTAAGCACAGATACGCAGTATTTT.

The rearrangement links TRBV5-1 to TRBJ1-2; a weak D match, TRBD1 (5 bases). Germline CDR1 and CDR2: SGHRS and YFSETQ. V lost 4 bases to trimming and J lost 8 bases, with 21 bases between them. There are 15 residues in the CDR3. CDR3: CASSPLGREETGYTF. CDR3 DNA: TGCGCCAGCAGCCCGCTGGGCAGGGAGGAAACAGGCTACACCTTC.

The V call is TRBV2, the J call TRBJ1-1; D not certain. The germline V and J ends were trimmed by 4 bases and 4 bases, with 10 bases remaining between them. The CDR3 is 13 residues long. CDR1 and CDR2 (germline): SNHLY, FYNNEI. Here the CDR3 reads CASSGGDGTEAFF. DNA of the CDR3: TGTGCCAGCAGTGGAGGAGACGGCACTGAAGCTTTCTTT.

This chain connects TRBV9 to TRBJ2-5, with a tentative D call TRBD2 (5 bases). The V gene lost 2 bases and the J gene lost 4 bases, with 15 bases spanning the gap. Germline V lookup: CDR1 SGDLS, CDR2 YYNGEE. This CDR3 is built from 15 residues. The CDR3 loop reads CASSVVEGVGETQYF. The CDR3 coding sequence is TGTGCCAGCAGCGTGGTTGAGGGAGTGGGAGAGACCCAGTACTTC. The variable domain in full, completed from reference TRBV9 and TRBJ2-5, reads DSGVTQTPKHLITATGQRVTLRCSPRSGDLSVYWYQQSLDQGLQFLIQYYNGEERAKGNILERFSAQQFPDLHSELNLSSLELGDSALYFCASSVVEGVGETQYFGPGTRLLVL.

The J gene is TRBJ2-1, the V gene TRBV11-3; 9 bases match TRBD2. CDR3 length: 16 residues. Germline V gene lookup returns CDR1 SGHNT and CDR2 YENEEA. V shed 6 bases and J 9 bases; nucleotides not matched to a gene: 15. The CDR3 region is CASSFAGGPNGREQFF. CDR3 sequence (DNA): TGTGCCAGCAGTTTTGCGGGGGGGCCTAATGGGCGTGAGCAGTTCTTC.

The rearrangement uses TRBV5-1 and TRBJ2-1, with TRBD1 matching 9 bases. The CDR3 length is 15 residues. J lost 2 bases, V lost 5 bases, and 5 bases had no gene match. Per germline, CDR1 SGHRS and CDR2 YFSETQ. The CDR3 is CASSPGQGTYNEQFF. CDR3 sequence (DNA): TGCGCCAGCAGTCCGGGACAGGGAACCTACAATGAGCAGTTCTTC. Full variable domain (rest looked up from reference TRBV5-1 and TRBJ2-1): KAGVTQTPRYLIKTRGQQVTLSCSPISGHRSVSWYQQTPGQGLQFLFEYFSETQRNKGNFPGRFSGRQFSNSRSEMNVSTLELGDSALYLCASSPGQGTYNEQFFGPGTRLTVL.

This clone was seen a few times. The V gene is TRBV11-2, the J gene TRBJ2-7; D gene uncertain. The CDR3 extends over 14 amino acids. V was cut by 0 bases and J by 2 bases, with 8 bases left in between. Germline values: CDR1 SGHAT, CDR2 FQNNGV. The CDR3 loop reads CASSLDRSTYEQYF. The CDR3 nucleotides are TGTGCCAGCAGCTTAGATAGGAGCACCTACGAGCAGTACTTC.

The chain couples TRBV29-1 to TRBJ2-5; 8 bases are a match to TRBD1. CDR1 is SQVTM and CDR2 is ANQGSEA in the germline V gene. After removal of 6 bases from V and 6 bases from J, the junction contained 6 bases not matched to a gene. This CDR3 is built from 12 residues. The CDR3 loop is CSVRTGRQTQYF. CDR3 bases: TGCAGCGTACGGACAGGGCGGCAGACCCAGTACTTC.

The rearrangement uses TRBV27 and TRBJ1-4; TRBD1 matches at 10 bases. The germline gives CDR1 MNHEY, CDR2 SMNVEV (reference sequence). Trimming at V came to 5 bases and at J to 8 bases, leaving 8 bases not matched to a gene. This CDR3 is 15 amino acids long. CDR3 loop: CASSTRQGAREKLFF. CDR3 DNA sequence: TGTGCCAGCAGTACCAGACAGGGGGCGCGGGAAAAACTGTTTTTT.

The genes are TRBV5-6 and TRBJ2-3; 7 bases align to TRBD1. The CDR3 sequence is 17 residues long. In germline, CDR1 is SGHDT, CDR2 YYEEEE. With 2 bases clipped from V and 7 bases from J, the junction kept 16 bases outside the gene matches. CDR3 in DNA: TGTGCCAGCAGCTTTTACGGGACAGACGTCCGTTTTTATACGCAGTATTTT. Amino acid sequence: CASSFYGTDVRFYTQYF.

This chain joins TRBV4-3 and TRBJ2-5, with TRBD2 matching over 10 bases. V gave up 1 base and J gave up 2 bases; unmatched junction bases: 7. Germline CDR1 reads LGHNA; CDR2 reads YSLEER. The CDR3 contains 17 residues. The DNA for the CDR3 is TGCGCCAGCAGCCAAGCACTAGCGGGGCTCCATCAAGAGACCCAGTACTTC. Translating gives CASSQALAGLHQETQYF.

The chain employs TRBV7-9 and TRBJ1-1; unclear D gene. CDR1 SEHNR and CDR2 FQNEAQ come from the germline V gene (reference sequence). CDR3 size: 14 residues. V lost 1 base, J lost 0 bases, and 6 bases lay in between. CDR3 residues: CASSLERVNTEAFF. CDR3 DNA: TGTGCCAGCAGCTTAGAGCGGGTGAACACTGAAGCTTTCTTT.

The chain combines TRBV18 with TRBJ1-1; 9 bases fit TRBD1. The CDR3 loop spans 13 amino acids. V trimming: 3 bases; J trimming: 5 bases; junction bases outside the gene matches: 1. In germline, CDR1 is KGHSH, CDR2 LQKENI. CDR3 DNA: TGTGCCAGCTCACCCGGGACAGGGACTGAAGCTTTCTTT. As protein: CASSPGTGTEAFF. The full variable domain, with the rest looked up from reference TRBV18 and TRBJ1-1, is NAGVMQNPRHLVRRRGQEARLRCSPMKGHSHVYWYRQLPEEGLKFMVYLQKENIIDESGMPKERFSAEFPKEGPSILRIQQVVRGDSAAYFCASSPGTGTEAFFGQGTRLTVV.

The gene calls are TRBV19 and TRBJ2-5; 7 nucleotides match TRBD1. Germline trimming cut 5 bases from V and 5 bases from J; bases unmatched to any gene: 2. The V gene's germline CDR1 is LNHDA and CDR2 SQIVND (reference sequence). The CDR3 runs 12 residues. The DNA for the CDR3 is TGTGCCAGTAGTGTCAGGGGGGAGACCCAGTACTTC. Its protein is CASSVRGETQYF.

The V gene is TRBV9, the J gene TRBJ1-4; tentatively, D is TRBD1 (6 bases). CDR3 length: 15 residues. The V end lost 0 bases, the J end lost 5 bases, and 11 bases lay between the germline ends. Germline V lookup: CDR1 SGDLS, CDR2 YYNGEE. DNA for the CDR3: TGTGCCAGCAGCGTAGGGGGGCGACGAAATGAAAAACTGTTTTTT. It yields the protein CASSVGGRRNEKLFF.

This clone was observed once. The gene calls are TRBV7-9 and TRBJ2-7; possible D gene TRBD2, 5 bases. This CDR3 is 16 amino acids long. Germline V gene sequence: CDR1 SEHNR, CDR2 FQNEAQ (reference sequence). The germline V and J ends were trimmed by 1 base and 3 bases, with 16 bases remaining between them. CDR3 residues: CASSLGRTLGVYEQYF. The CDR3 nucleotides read TGTGCCAGCAGCTTAGGGAGGACGCTTGGCGTCTACGAGCAGTACTTC.